The 6 T cell receptor beta chains listed next were all sequenced from one sample in a study of blood T cell repertoires in COVID-19 (dated by TCRdb to the early 2020s). The library was obtained by the immunoSEQ multiplex PCR assay. What TCRdb holds here is the immuneACCESS table cut down to in-frame rearrangements. Part of the clones is not present; checked against another copy, under half of the missing clones reflect an unresolved V gene, and the others are unexplained. This sample comprises over 100,000 clones, approximately 88% of them detected only once. The ten largest clones capture approximately 5% of the sample. Sequenced material: peripheral blood. Receptors originate from a human donor in a cohort sampled during active COVID-19.

The V and J genes are TRBV10-3 and TRBJ2-7; 7 bases agree with TRBD2. Germline V CDR1 and CDR2: ENHRY, SYGVKD. The CDR3 covers 13 residues. The V gene end was trimmed by 4 bases and the J gene end by 5 bases; junction bases not matched to a gene: 5. The CDR3 is CAISGRESDEQYF. The CDR3 DNA reads TGTGCCATCAGTGGGCGGGAGTCGGACGAGCAGTACTTC.

This clone was observed once. V and J are TRBV19 and TRBJ2-7, with D perhaps TRBD2 (6 bases). V lost 10 bases, J lost 6 bases, and 10 bases lay in between. Per the germline V gene, CDR1 is LNHDA and CDR2 is SQIVND (reference sequence). The CDR3 length is 10 residues. The CDR3 coding sequence is TGTGCCACGGGAGCGCCCGAGCAGTACTTC. Translation: CATGAPEQYF.

The V call is TRBV12-5, the J call TRBJ1-3; no firm D call. The length of the CDR3 is 15 residues. V was clipped by 6 bases and J by 1 base, with 13 bases between them. Looked up from germline, CDR1 is LGHNT and CDR2 is FRNRAP. The CDR3 region has the DNA TGTGCTAGTGGACCAGACTCCCATTCTGGAAACACCATATATTTT. It codes for CASGPDSHSGNTIYF.

V is TRBV7-2 and J is TRBJ1-5; tentatively, D is TRBD1 (5 bases). Germline CDR1 is SGHTA and CDR2 is FQGNSA. Deletions cut 7 bases from V and 5 bases from J, with 12 bases between. CDR3 length: 13 residues. Here the CDR3 reads CASTTGRYQPQHF. The CDR3 coding sequence is TGTGCCAGCACCACAGGTCGGTATCAGCCCCAGCATTTT.

This clone occurred a few times. A read error may produce the germline difference seen at one junction end. The CDR3 sequence is CASRIPLGQRGISF. Here the CDR3 DNA reads TGCGCCAGCCGTATTCCCCTGGGGCAGCGGGGCATCAGCTTC. The V call is TRBV10-1, the J call TRBJ2-7; 7 bases are shared with TRBD2. Germline assignment: CDR1 WNHNN and CDR2 SYGVQD (reference sequence). The CDR3 has 14 amino acids.

The chain recombines TRBV2 with TRBJ2-1, with TRBD1 matching 7 bases. The CDR3 runs 15 residues. With V trimmed by 7 bases and J by 0 bases, 6 bases remained unmatched. Germline V CDR1 and CDR2: SNHLY, FYNNEI. The CDR3 DNA reads TGTGCCAGCAACCCGGACAGGAGCTCCTACAATGAGCAGTTCTTC. It is translated as CASNPDRSSYNEQFF.